This T cell receptor (beta chain) was identified in a study of cytomegalovirus exposure and HLA in healthy donors. The PCR contained 60 Vbeta and 13 Jbeta primers. Sequenced by immunoSEQ multiplex PCR; TCRdb stores in-frame clones only, minus some. The data hold approximately 150,000 clones, with 77% observed a single time. The germline V gene encodes CDR1 SNHLY and CDR2 FYNNEI. The CDR3 contains 14 residues. Trimming cost V 7 bases and J 3 bases, with 12 bases left between them. The sequencing sample was made of PBMCs. V gene TRBV2 combines with J gene TRBJ2-2, with a tentative D call TRBD2 (6 bases). This clonotype was sampled from a woman in her 30s in good health and CMV-seropositive. The CDR3 region has the DNA TGTGCCAGCACGCTAGCGTTCGACACCGGGGAGCTGTTTTTT. It is translated as CASTLAFDTGELFF.